This TCR beta chain was sequenced in a study of OX40 agonist ivuxolimab in advanced cancers. Some background on the complete study: The costimulatory receptor OX40 (CD134) was targeted by ivuxolimab, a fully human IgG2 agonistic monoclonal antibody. Three dose-escalation patients achieved partial responses, one with hepatocellular carcinoma and two with cutaneous melanoma. The paper describes the monotherapy dose-escalation part (N of about 52 patients) of the phase I trial of ivuxolimab. In the dose-escalation cohort, nearly 85% of patients were male, and the mean age was approximately 60 years with a range of roughly 20 to 79. Peripheral TCRbeta sequencing was intended to test whether TCR sequence diversity was altered and clonal T-cell expansion was caused by ivuxolimab. Of the approximately 54 dose-escalation patients, hepatocellular carcinoma was present in approximately 20, melanoma in approximately 15, renal cell carcinoma in 9 and head and neck cancer in 9. Prior anti-PD-1, anti-PD-L1 or anti-CTLA-4 therapy was permitted, and approximately 40% of dose-escalation patients had received checkpoint inhibitors. Intravenous ivuxolimab was administered to patients every 2 weeks at six dose levels: 0.01, 0.1, 0.3, 1.5, 3 and 10 mg/kg. What the study reported, not specific to this receptor: Clonal expansion of both CD4+ and CD8+ blood T cells was observed from baseline to week 6 at doses 0.1 to 3.0 mg/kg. Low levels of normalized T-cell clonal expansion were also seen in some patients who did not respond. In the 0.1-3.0 mg/kg groups, partial responders were among the patients with the lowest normalized peripheral clonal expansion, particularly in CD8+ T cells. Which antigens the clonally expanded peripheral T cells were specific for was not determined. After ivuxolimab, expanded clones were on average more numerous among CD8+ T cells than among CD4+ T cells.

Counted from cysteine to phenylalanine, this CDR3 has 15 amino acids. Just CDR3 DNA is preserved here, 45 bases in frame from base 1. Trimming costs V 4 bases and J 2 bases, and their ends lie 11 bases apart. The germline V gene provides CDR1 SGHTA and CDR2 FQGNSA. The trial excluded patients who had a history of autoimmune disease or were on systemic immunosuppression. Peripheral blood for TCR sequencing was drawn from every dose cohort at baseline, at cycle 4 day 1 and at cycle 7 day 1. The samples were drawn from a first-in-human, open-label, multicenter phase I dose-escalation trial of ivuxolimab. Adults with locally advanced or metastatic melanoma, renal cell, hepatocellular, or head and neck squamous cell carcinoma were enrolled in the trial. Before TCR sequencing, CD4+ and CD8+ T cells were separately sorted from peripheral blood. Genomic DNA was isolated from the sorted cells so that the TCRbeta CDR3 region could be sequenced. The immunoSEQ Assay was used to sequence the TCRbeta CDR3 regions. This is the immuneACCESS table as TCRdb keeps it, with only in-frame sequences that have V and J called. A part of the clones is gone; compared with another copy, unresolved V genes explain less than half, and the rest is unexplained. This sample holds approximately 100,000 clones; around 90% were observed only once. The ten largest clones add up to 0.79% of the sample.

As for this clone: The antigen it recognizes is unknown. No clone much larger than this one lies a single base away; base qualities are absent.

The sample here was CD4+ or CD8+ T cells sorted from blood, taken in a trial of the OX40 agonist ivuxolimab. This sequence was found in an adult with an advanced solid tumor such as melanoma, head and neck, liver or kidney cancer. This receptor chain uses TRBV7-2 and TRBJ1-4, with the D segment identity uncertain. CDR3 reads: CASSYHPSTNEKLFF. The DNA is as follows: TGTGCCAGCAGCTACCACCCTTCCACTAATGAAAAACTGTTTTTT.